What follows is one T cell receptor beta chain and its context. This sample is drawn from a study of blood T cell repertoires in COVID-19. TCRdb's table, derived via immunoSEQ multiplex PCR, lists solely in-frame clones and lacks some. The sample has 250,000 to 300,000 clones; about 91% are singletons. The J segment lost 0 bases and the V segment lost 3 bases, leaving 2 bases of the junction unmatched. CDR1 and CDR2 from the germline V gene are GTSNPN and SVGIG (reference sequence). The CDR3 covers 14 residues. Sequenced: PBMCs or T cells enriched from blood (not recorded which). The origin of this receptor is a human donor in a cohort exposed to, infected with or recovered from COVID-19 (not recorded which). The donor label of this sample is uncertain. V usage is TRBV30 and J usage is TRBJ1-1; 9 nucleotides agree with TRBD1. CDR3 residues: CAWRDRGVNTEAFF. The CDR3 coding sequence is TGTGCCTGGAGAGACAGGGGGGTGAACACTGAAGCTTTCTTT. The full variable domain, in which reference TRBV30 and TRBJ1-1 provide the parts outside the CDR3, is SQTIHQWPATLVQPVGSPLSLECTVEGTSNPNLYWYRQAAGRGLQLLFYSVGIGQISSEVPQNLSASRPQDRQFILSSKKLLLSDSGFYLCAWRDRGVNTEAFFGQGTRLTVV.